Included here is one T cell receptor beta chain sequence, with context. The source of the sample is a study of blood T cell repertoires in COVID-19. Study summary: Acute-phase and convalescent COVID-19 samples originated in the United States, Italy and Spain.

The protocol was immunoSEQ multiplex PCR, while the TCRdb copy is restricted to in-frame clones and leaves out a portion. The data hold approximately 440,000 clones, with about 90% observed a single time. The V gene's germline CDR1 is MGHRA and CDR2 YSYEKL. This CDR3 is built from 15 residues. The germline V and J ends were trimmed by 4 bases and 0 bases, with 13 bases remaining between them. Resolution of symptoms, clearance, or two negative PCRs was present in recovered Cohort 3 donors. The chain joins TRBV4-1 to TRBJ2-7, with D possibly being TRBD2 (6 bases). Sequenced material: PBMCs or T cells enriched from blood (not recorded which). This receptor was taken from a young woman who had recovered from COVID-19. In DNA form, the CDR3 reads TGCGCCAGCAGCCCGGGGGTTTATGGCTCCTACGAGCAGTACTTC. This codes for CASSPGVYGSYEQYF.